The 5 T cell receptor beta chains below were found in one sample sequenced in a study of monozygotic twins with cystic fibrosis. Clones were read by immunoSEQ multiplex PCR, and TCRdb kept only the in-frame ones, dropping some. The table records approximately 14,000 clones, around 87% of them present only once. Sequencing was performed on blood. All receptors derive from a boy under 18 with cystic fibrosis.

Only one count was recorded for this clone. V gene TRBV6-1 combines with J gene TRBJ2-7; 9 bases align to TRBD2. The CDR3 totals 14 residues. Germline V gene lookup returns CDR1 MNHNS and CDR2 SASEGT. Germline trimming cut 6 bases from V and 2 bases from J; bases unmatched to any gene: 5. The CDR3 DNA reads TGTGCCAGCAGCAGCGGGGGGCCAACCTACGAGCAGTACTTC. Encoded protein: CASSSGGPTYEQYF.

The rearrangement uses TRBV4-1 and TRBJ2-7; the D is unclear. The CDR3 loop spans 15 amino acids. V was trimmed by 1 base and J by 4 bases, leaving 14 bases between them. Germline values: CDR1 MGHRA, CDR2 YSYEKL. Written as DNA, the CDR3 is TGCGCCAGCAGCCAAGGGGGTAAGGGTGAGTACGAGCAGTACTTC. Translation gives CASSQGGKGEYEQYF.

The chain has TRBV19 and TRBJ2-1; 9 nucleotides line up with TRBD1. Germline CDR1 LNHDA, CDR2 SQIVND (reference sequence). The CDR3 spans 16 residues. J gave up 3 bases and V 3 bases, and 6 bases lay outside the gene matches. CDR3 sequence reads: CASSIYRGQFYNEQFF. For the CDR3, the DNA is TGTGCCAGTAGTATTTACAGGGGGCAATTCTACAATGAGCAGTTCTTC.

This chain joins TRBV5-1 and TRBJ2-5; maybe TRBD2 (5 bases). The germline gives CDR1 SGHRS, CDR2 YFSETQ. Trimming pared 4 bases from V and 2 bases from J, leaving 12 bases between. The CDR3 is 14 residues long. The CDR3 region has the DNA TGCGCCAGCAGCCCTGGGAGAGGGCAAGAGACCCAGTACTTC. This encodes CASSPGRGQETQYF.

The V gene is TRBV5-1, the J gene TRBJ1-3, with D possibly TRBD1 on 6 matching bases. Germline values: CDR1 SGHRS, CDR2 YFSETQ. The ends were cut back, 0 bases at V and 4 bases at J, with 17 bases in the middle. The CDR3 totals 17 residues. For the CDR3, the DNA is TGCGCCAGCAGCTTGGTGGGGGGCGATATCACCGGAAACACCATATATTTT. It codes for CASSLVGGDITGNTIYF.